The present T cell receptor (beta chain) was sequenced within a study of regulatory T cells (dated by TCRdb to the late 2010s). Regarding the research as a whole: The study compared T-cell receptor beta repertoires of sorted regulatory, conventional CD4+ and CD8+ T cells between CD3G-deficient patients and healthy controls.

Trimmed from V: 2 bases; trimmed from J: 0 bases; junction bases lacking a gene match: 10. The CDR3 spans 18 residues, from the cysteine through the phenylalanine. Only the CDR3 part of the read is kept: 54 bases, read in frame from the first base. According to the germline V gene, CDR1 reads MDHEN and CDR2 reads SYDVKM. The paper as a whole reports these results and caveats: Hydrophobic residues at CDR3 positions 6 and 7 were enriched in conventional CD4+ T cells from CD3G-deficient patients, suggesting more self-reactive specificities. Repertoires from patients had restricted unique TRB V-J pairs and skewed V and J gene usage, with the strongest effect in regulatory T cells.

As to this clone: What antigen it recognizes has not been identified. Qualities for individual bases were not recorded, and no much larger clone is one base off.

Every CD3G-deficient patient showed evidence of autoimmunity, and the autoimmunity was more severe in two of the patients. Patients were tested at ages ranging from 2 to 39 years, and reduced naive and increased memory CD4+ and CD8+ T-cell proportions were found in the patients. CD4+ cells were FACS-sorted into CD25-high CD127-low regulatory T cells and CD25-low CD127-high conventional CD4+ T cells. Five to seven individuals with CD3G deficiency were included in the patient group. Patient samples and clinical data were obtained from an international physician network spanning the United States, Europe and Asia. Peripheral blood mononuclear cells were isolated by Ficoll density separation. The multiplex PCR relied on 52 forward TRBV primers and 13 reverse TRBJ primers, and amplification bias was corrected through assay-based and computational methods. Rearranged TRB loci were amplified from genomic DNA by multiplex PCR within the immunoSEQ assay. TRB amplicons were sequenced on an Illumina HiSeq platform. For the original study's pipeline: Raw sequences were error-filtered and aligned to reference gene sequences by custom algorithms, then analyzed with the immunoSEQ online tools. The frequencies of productive and nonproductive TRB rearrangements were evaluated among unique sequences as well as among total sequences. Assessment of potential self-reactivity relied on the hydrophobicity of positions 6 and 7 in the TRB CDR3, along with their amino acid composition. Group comparisons used t tests, Mann-Whitney tests or two-way ANOVA run in Prism software. Held by TCRdb, this immuneACCESS table contains in-frame sequences only and omits some clones. Under half of the omission traces to an unresolved V gene where checked; the cause of the rest is unknown. Clone size and V and J calls were adopted from that table, with D and trimming inferred from the DNA. Counted in this sample were 25,000 to 30,000 clones; 85% to 95% of them appeared once. The ten most abundant clones make up around 1.5% of the sample.

Rearrangement joined TRBV28 to TRBJ2-3; TRBD1 agrees with 8 junctional bases. Input material: conventional CD4+ T cells sorted from blood. This TCR derives from a young adult with CD3G deficiency. The nucleotide sequence is given as TGTGCCAGCAGTTTAAGGACAGGGTTTACCGTCAGCACAGATACGCAGTATTTT. It translates as CASSLRTGFTVSTDTQYF.